Included here is one T cell receptor beta chain sequence, with context. The sample is drawn from a study of long-term antiretroviral therapy in people with HIV. Trimming removed 7 bases from V and 0 bases from J, with 3 bases in between. This CDR3 has 12 residues. Looked up from germline, CDR1 is MNHEY and CDR2 is SMNVEV (reference sequence). Survey-level immunoSEQ v3.0 assays were run. This table comes from immunoSEQ multiplex PCR, and its TCRdb copy is limited to in-frame clones, with some not included. The sample carries about 33,000 clones, about 74% recorded once. All participants with HIV were treated in the United States.

The specimen comprised unsorted PBMCs, sampled 2 years after starting antiretroviral therapy. This chain connects TRBV27 to TRBJ2-2; D is uncertain. This TCR came from a woman between 50 and 59 years old with HIV. In DNA, the CDR3 is TGTGCCAGCACAGCGAACACCGGGGAGCTGTTTTTT. Translation: CASTANTGELFF.